This passage covers 26 T cell receptor beta chains from one sample sequenced in a study of T cell responses to AZD1222 COVID-19 vaccine. Only in-frame clones appear in the TCRdb table, and some are missing; sequencing was by immunoSEQ multiplex PCR. The data contain 100,000 to 150,000 clones, about 93% of them singletons. This sample comprised peripheral blood, obtained on day 0 of AZD1222 vaccination. Receptor source: an adult in good health.

The J gene is TRBJ1-1, the V gene TRBV21-1. TRBV21-1 is a pseudogene. The CDR3 runs to 14 residues. In DNA form, the CDR3 reads TGTGCCAGCACCCCGACCCTTCCGAGCACTGAAGCTTTCTTT. Translation: CASTPTLPSTEAFF.

V usage is TRBV9 and J usage is TRBJ2-7; D remains unclear. The germline CDR1 and CDR2 sequences are SGDLS and YYNGEE. The ends were cut back, 0 bases at V and 2 bases at J, with 6 bases in the middle. The length of the CDR3 is 13 residues. The DNA of the CDR3 is TGTGCCAGCAGCGTAGGGCCCACCTACGAGCAGTACTTC. Translated: CASSVGPTYEQYF.

J is TRBJ2-3 and V is TRBV4-1, with TRBD2 identical over 7 bases. V shed 6 bases, J shed 9 bases, and the junction held 12 bases outside the gene matches. CDR1 is MGHRA, CDR2 YSYEKL, per germline. The CDR3 covers 14 residues. The CDR3 nucleotides are TGCGCCAGCAGACCAGGCTTGACTAGCATCACGCAGTATTTT. This sequence encodes CASRPGLTSITQYF.

V usage is TRBV10-1 and J usage is TRBJ2-1; 10 bases align to TRBD2. After removal of 6 bases from V and 3 bases from J, the junction contained 5 bases not matched to a gene. CDR3 length: 15 residues. Germline CDR1 WNHNN, CDR2 SYGVQD (reference sequence). For the CDR3, the DNA is TGCGCCAGCAGCAAGTCTAGCGGGGGCTACAATGAGCAGTTCTTC. Translation: CASSKSSGGYNEQFF.

This chain uses TRBV7-2 with TRBJ2-3, with TRBD2 matching 11 bases. The germline CDR1 and CDR2 sequences are SGHTA and FQGNSA. This CDR3 has 17 amino acids. V dropped 2 bases and J dropped 2; count of bases not matched to a gene: 6. The CDR3 sequence: CASSLSTSGGHTDTQYF. CDR3 in DNA: TGTGCCAGCAGCTTATCTACTAGCGGGGGCCACACAGATACGCAGTATTTT.

This chain links TRBV5-4 with TRBJ2-7; 9 bases fit TRBD2. The germline CDR1 and CDR2 sequences are SGHNT and YYREEE (reference sequence). The CDR3 totals 14 residues. V trimming: 1 base; J trimming: 3 bases; junction bases outside the gene matches: 2. This chain's CDR3 is CASSLYSGSYEQYF. In DNA form, the CDR3 reads TGTGCCAGCAGCTTGTATAGCGGGAGCTACGAGCAGTACTTC.

The V call is TRBV2, the J call TRBJ2-1, with TRBD1 as a possible D gene (5 bases). The V and J ends lost 7 bases and 12 bases respectively, with 10 bases between them. The CDR3 sequence is 10 residues long. Germline V gene sequence: CDR1 SNHLY, CDR2 FYNNEI. The CDR3 DNA follows: TGTGCCAGCAAAGGGGCGCGGCAGTTCTTC. Protein product: CASKGARQFF.

V is TRBV3-1 (or the pseudogene TRBV3-2) and J is TRBJ2-1; TRBD2 matches 14 bases. Germline CDR1 reads LGHDT; CDR2 reads YNNKEL (reference sequence). With 4 bases clipped from V and 7 bases from J, the junction kept 6 bases outside the gene matches. CDR3 length: 16 residues. The CDR3 nucleotides read TGTGCCAGCAGCCCACCGGGACTAGCGGGGGCTAATGAGCAGTTCTTC. Its translation is CASSPPGLAGANEQFF.

This chain uses TRBV28 with TRBJ2-1; no clear D. Looked up from germline, CDR1 is MDHEN and CDR2 is SYDVKM. Trimming removed 2 bases at V and 4 bases at J, with 3 bases between. The CDR3 is 12 residues long. The CDR3 region is CASSLKYNEQFF. Here the CDR3 DNA reads TGTGCCAGCAGTTTAAAATACAATGAGCAGTTCTTC.

V usage is TRBV7-9 and J usage is TRBJ2-1; perhaps TRBD1 as D (6 bases). Trimming took off 4 bases at V and 7 bases at J, with 14 bases between the two ends. The germline CDR1 and CDR2 sequences are SEHNR and FQNEAQ (reference sequence). This CDR3 comprises 14 residues. The CDR3 sequence: CASSYSSDRNEQFF. The CDR3 DNA sequence: TGTGCCAGCAGCTACTCCTCAGACAGGAATGAGCAGTTCTTC.

The chain uses TRBV14 and TRBJ1-1; TRBD1 aligns across 7 bases. The V and J ends lost 0 bases and 1 base, in that order; junction bases with no gene match: 8. CDR3 length: 17 amino acids. Germline loops: CDR1 SGHDN, CDR2 FVKESK. CDR3: CASSQDRQGERNTEAFF. In DNA, the CDR3 is TGTGCCAGCAGCCAAGATCGCCAGGGGGAGAGGAACACTGAAGCTTTCTTT.

The rearrangement links TRBV6-5 to TRBJ2-3; the D gene is possibly TRBD1 (5 bases). The CDR3 runs 13 residues. The V gene's germline CDR1 is MNHEY and CDR2 SVGAGI. V lost 7 bases to trimming and J lost 0 bases, with 8 bases between them. The CDR3 loop reads CASKGLSTDTQYF. CDR3 DNA sequence: TGTGCCAGCAAGGGGTTGAGCACAGATACGCAGTATTTT.

The chain recombines TRBV6-1 with TRBJ1-4, with TRBD1 matching 8 bases. With 4 bases clipped from V and 7 bases from J, the junction kept 14 bases outside the gene matches. The CDR3 is made up of 17 amino acids. CDR1 and CDR2 (germline): MNHNS, SASEGT. CDR3 sequence reads: CASSGLRGLRESEKLFF. CDR3 in DNA: TGTGCCAGCAGTGGCCTCAGGGGGCTCCGGGAAAGTGAAAAACTGTTTTTT.

This clone was picked up one time. This sequence joins TRBV28 and TRBJ1-2; D is unclear. Per germline, CDR1 MDHEN and CDR2 SYDVKM. V dropped 5 bases and J dropped 3 bases, with 25 bases sitting between them. The CDR3 spans 18 residues. CDR3 nucleotide sequence: TGTGCCAGCAGTCCCATTATGCCCACCGAGGGCAAGGACTATGGCTACACCTTC. Amino acids: CASSPIMPTEGKDYGYTF.

Only one count was recorded for this clone. The V gene is TRBV19, the J gene TRBJ1-4, with D tentatively TRBD1 (5 bases). Germline V gene lookup returns CDR1 LNHDA and CDR2 SQIVND (reference sequence). V shed 7 bases and J shed 8 bases, with 20 bases lying between them. The CDR3 consists of 15 residues. The CDR3 sequence is CASTTPGSGREKLFF. As DNA, the CDR3 is TGTGCCAGTACAACCCCCGGGTCAGGGCGGGAAAAACTGTTTTTT.

The chain uses TRBV27 and TRBJ1-6; D possibly corresponds to TRBD1 (6 bases). V lost 5 bases and J 10 bases, leaving 18 bases between the germline ends. The CDR3 runs 15 residues. Germline assignment: CDR1 MNHEY and CDR2 SMNVEV (reference sequence). This CDR3 is CASSAYREFGSPLHF. The CDR3 DNA reads TGTGCCAGCAGTGCTTACAGGGAATTTGGGTCACCCCTCCACTTT.

V usage is TRBV6-6 and J usage is TRBJ2-7; 7 nucleotides agree with TRBD1. Germline V lookup: CDR1 MNHNY, CDR2 SVGAGI (reference sequence). There are 14 residues in the CDR3. The trim removed 5 bases at V and 6 bases at J, leaving 10 bases unmatched. CDR3 protein: CASSPREGGSEQYF. In DNA form, the CDR3 reads TGTGCCAGCAGTCCCCGTGAAGGGGGCAGCGAGCAGTACTTC.

The V gene is TRBV7-2, the J gene TRBJ1-5, with unresolved D. The V gene lost 0 bases and the J gene lost 3 bases, with 0 bases spanning the gap. The CDR3 runs 12 residues. Per the germline V gene, CDR1 is SGHTA and CDR2 is FQGNSA. CDR3 protein: CASSLANQPQHF. As DNA, the CDR3 is TGTGCCAGCAGCTTAGCCAATCAGCCCCAGCATTTT. Drawing the rest from reference TRBV7-2 and TRBJ1-5, the complete variable domain is GAGVSQSPSNKVTEKGKDVELRCDPISGHTALYWYRQSLGQGLEFLIYFQGNSAPDKSGLPSDRFSAERTGGSVSTLTIQRTQQEDSAVYLCASSLANQPQHFGDGTRLSIL.

The rearrangement links TRBV28 to TRBJ1-6; 8 bases are shared with TRBD1. The germline CDR1 and CDR2 sequences are MDHEN and SYDVKM. With V trimmed by 5 bases and J by 3 bases, 3 bases remained unmatched. This CDR3 contains 15 residues. CDR3 region: CASSGQGLYNSPLHF. The DNA of the CDR3 is TGTGCCAGCAGTGGACAGGGACTCTATAATTCACCCCTCCACTTT.

The V gene is TRBV15, the J gene TRBJ2-1; 10 nucleotides match TRBD2. CDR1 is LNHNV and CDR2 is YYDKDF in the germline V gene (reference sequence). After removal of 3 bases from V and 9 bases from J, the junction contained 17 bases not matched to a gene. This CDR3 is built from 18 residues. The CDR3 loop is CATSSPSWEAGGPGEQFF. CDR3 DNA sequence: TGTGCCACCAGCAGTCCCAGTTGGGAAGCGGGAGGGCCGGGTGAGCAGTTCTTC.

The chain joins TRBV2 to TRBJ2-2; the match to TRBD1 covers 10 bases. Germline assignment: CDR1 SNHLY and CDR2 FYNNEI. The J segment lost 8 bases and the V segment lost 6 bases, leaving 9 bases of the junction unmatched. The length of the CDR3 is 15 residues. The CDR3 region has the DNA TGTGCCAGCAGGACGACAGGGGGCGCTAAGGGGGAGCTGTTTTTT. Translated: CASRTTGGAKGELFF.

This CDR3 reads CASSTLGGGIEKLFF. The CDR3 bases are TGTGCCAGCAGTACTTTAGGGGGGGGAATTGAAAAACTGTTTTTT. V is TRBV28 and J is TRBJ1-4, with D possibly TRBD1 on 6 matching bases. Germline loops: CDR1 MDHEN, CDR2 SYDVKM. The V gene lost 5 bases and the J gene lost 7 bases, with 17 bases spanning the gap. This CDR3 has 15 amino acids. Drawing the rest from reference TRBV28 and TRBJ1-4, the complete variable domain is DVKVTQSSRYLVKRTGEKVFLECVQDMDHENMFWYRQDPGLGLRLIYFSYDVKMKEKGDIPEGYSVSREKKERFSLILESASTNQTSMYLCASSTLGGGIEKLFFGSGTQLSVL.

This clone appeared a single time. The gene calls are TRBV29-1 and TRBJ2-3; 12 nucleotides line up with TRBD2. Trimming cost V 7 bases and J 3 bases; bases outside gene matches: 5. The CDR3 has 14 residues. The germline V gene encodes CDR1 SQVTM and CDR2 ANQGSEA. CDR3: CSAKGTSGTDTQYF. DNA for the CDR3: TGCAGCGCCAAGGGGACTAGCGGGACAGATACGCAGTATTTT.

This rearrangement joins TRBV29-1 to TRBJ2-1; 9 nucleotides line up with TRBD1. Unmatched junction bases numbered 10, after V lost 4 bases and J lost 9 bases. Germline CDR1 SQVTM, CDR2 ANQGSEA. The CDR3 spans 14 residues. DNA for the CDR3: TGCAGCGTTGTACCGGGGACAGGGTTGGGTGAGCAGTTCTTC. Its protein product is CSVVPGTGLGEQFF.

The chain employs TRBV30 and TRBJ2-7; maybe TRBD1 (5 bases). V was shortened by 4 bases and J by 3 bases, with 7 bases between the two germline ends. CDR3 length: 11 amino acids. CDR1 and CDR2 from the germline V gene are GTSNPN and SVGIG (reference sequence). The CDR3 protein is CAWKQGYEQYF. DNA of the CDR3: TGTGCCTGGAAGCAGGGCTACGAGCAGTACTTC.

This clone was seen a handful of times. The chain joins TRBV6-4 to TRBJ1-4; TRBD1 is a possible D gene (6 bases). The CDR3 spans 13 residues. The germline V and J ends were trimmed by 5 bases and 5 bases, with 9 bases remaining between them. CDR1 and CDR2 from the germline V gene are MRHNA and SNTAGT. The CDR3 spells CASSRTENEKLFF. The DNA for the CDR3 is TGTGCCAGCAGTAGGACAGAGAATGAAAAACTGTTTTTT.